These 14 T cell receptor beta chains came from one sample sequenced in a study of blood T cell repertoires in COVID-19. The protocol was immunoSEQ multiplex PCR, while the TCRdb copy is restricted to in-frame clones and leaves out a portion. The sample shows under 250,000 clones, about 90% of them seen only once. Sequencing was performed on PBMCs or T cells enriched from blood (not recorded which). The origin of the receptors is a man between 25 and 39 years old who had recovered from COVID-19.

The chain uses TRBV4-3 and TRBJ2-2; 10 positions match TRBD1. Germline V CDR1 and CDR2: LGHNA, YSLEER. The ends lost 3 bases at V and 2 bases at J; junction bases unmatched: 6. The CDR3 spans 17 residues. The CDR3 is CASSQETGGLNTGELFF. The CDR3 DNA is TGCGCCAGCAGCCAGGAGACAGGGGGCCTTAACACCGGGGAGCTGTTTTTT.

In DNA form, the CDR3 reads TGTGCCATCAGTGAGTCCACACCCGAGCAGTACTTC. As protein: CAISESTPEQYF. The chain combines TRBV10-3 with TRBJ2-7; D remains unclear. Germline assignment: CDR1 ENHRY and CDR2 SYGVKD. This CDR3 is built from 12 residues. V lost 0 bases and J lost 6, with 6 bases in between.

The chain links TRBV4-2 to TRBJ2-5, with D possibly matching TRBD1 (6 bases). This CDR3 comprises 15 residues. V lost 1 base and J 5 bases, leaving 14 bases between the germline ends. Germline CDR1 LGHNA, CDR2 YNFKEQ. This chain's CDR3 is CASSQGDTRRETQYF. The CDR3 region has the DNA TGTGCCAGCAGCCAAGGGGACACCAGACGGGAGACCCAGTACTTC.

This chain links TRBV19 with TRBJ2-7, with a possible D match to TRBD1 (5 bases). The V gene's germline CDR1 is LNHDA and CDR2 SQIVND (reference sequence). V lost 1 base and J lost 6, with 7 bases in between. The CDR3 is 12 residues long. In DNA form, the CDR3 reads TGTGCCAGTAGTATAGGGACAACCGAGCAGTACTTC. Encoded protein: CASSIGTTEQYF.

The genes are TRBV19 and TRBJ1-4; 9 bases align to TRBD1. J lost 7 bases, V lost 6 bases, and 12 bases had no gene match. The CDR3 runs 16 residues. Germline-derived CDR1 and CDR2 are LNHDA and SQIVND (reference sequence). CDR3 protein: CASRAADTGGSEKLFF. CDR3 coding DNA: TGTGCCAGTAGGGCGGCAGACACAGGGGGCAGTGAAAAACTGTTTTTT.

This chain joins TRBV11-2 and TRBJ2-1, with TRBD2 matching 10 bases. CDR1 is SGHAT and CDR2 is FQNNGV in the germline V gene. CDR3 size: 16 residues. The J segment lost 8 bases and the V segment lost 6 bases, leaving 13 bases of the junction unmatched. CDR3 sequence (DNA): TGTGCCAGCAGTCCTGAGCGGGAGGGGCCCCGACATGAGCAGTTCTTC. Translated: CASSPEREGPRHEQFF.

The chain uses TRBV29-1 and TRBJ2-2; perhaps TRBD2 as D (5 bases). V gave up 7 bases and J gave up 7 bases, with 10 bases separating them. Germline V gives CDR1 SQVTM, CDR2 ANQGSEA. CDR3 length: 11 residues. The CDR3 nucleotides are TGCAGCGCCCCCGCGGGCGGGGAGCTGTTTTTT. This codes for CSAPAGGELFF.

This clone was seen only once. This chain connects TRBV18 to TRBJ1-1; D remains unclear. V was pared by 3 bases and J by 5 bases, with 10 bases between. There are 13 residues in the CDR3. Germline CDR1 and CDR2: KGHSH and LQKENI. CDR3 sequence: CASSPGKWTEAFF. The CDR3 DNA reads TGTGCCAGCTCACCTGGCAAATGGACTGAAGCTTTCTTT. Variable domain in full (rest from reference TRBV18 and TRBJ1-1): NAGVMQNPRHLVRRRGQEARLRCSPMKGHSHVYWYRQLPEEGLKFMVYLQKENIIDESGMPKERFSAEFPKEGPSILRIQQVVRGDSAAYFCASSPGKWTEAFFGQGTRLTVV.

The chain carries TRBV6-5 and TRBJ1-1, with 7 bases lining up with TRBD1. Germline CDR1 is MNHEY and CDR2 is SVGAGI. The CDR3 covers 13 residues. Trimming removed 7 bases from V and 6 bases from J; junction bases left unmatched: 8. CDR3: CASIQGRGAEAFF. Written as DNA, the CDR3 is TGTGCCAGCATACAGGGGCGGGGGGCTGAAGCTTTCTTT.

Here the CDR3 DNA reads TGTGCCAGCAGCGCGGGACTAGCGGGAGTGCGAAGTTTCTACGAGCAGTACTTC. Its protein product is CASSAGLAGVRSFYEQYF. This sequence joins TRBV14 and TRBJ2-7; 14 nucleotides line up with TRBD2. The CDR3 length is 18 residues. Losses at the gene ends were 5 bases for V and 3 bases for J; bases not matched to a gene: 12. Looked up from germline, CDR1 is SGHDN and CDR2 is FVKESK.

In its sample, this clone was seen once. The V gene is TRBV11-2, the J gene TRBJ2-7; 8 bases fit TRBD1. The CDR3 runs to 14 residues. V was pared by 5 bases and J by 3 bases, with 6 bases of the junction left unmatched. The germline V gene encodes CDR1 SGHAT and CDR2 FQNNGV. The CDR3 DNA reads TGTGCCAGCAGCGTCCGGGACAGGATCTACGAGCAGTACTTC. It yields the protein CASSVRDRIYEQYF.

The chain combines TRBV7-9 with TRBJ2-5; 10 bases line up with TRBD1. The CDR3 is made up of 17 amino acids. V was clipped by 6 bases and J by 4 bases; unmatched bases: 14. Germline loops: CDR1 SEHNR, CDR2 FQNEAQ (reference sequence). Here the CDR3 reads CASSNPGTGVTGETQYF. Written as DNA, the CDR3 is TGTGCCAGCAGTAATCCCGGGACAGGGGTGACGGGAGAGACCCAGTACTTC. Looking up the rest from reference TRBV7-9 and TRBJ2-5 gives the full variable domain: DTGVSQNPRHKITKRGQNVTFRCDPISEHNRLYWYRQTLGQGPEFLTYFQNEAQLEKSRLLSDRFSAERPKGSFSTLEIQRTEQGDSAMYLCASSNPGTGVTGETQYFGPGTRLLVL.

This chain uses TRBV30 with TRBJ2-7; D gene uncertain. The germline CDR1 and CDR2 sequences are GTSNPN and SVGIG (reference sequence). The CDR3 spans 11 residues. Deletions cut 5 bases from V and 3 bases from J, with 8 bases between. In DNA, the CDR3 is TGTGCCTGGGCTTCCAGCTACGAGCAGTACTTC. Its translation is CAWASSYEQYF.

The chain carries TRBV7-9 and TRBJ1-2, with 9 bases lining up with TRBD1. Germline CDR1 and CDR2: SEHNR and FQNEAQ (reference sequence). The trim removed 3 bases at V and 2 bases at J, leaving 1 base unmatched. The CDR3 sequence is 14 residues long. The CDR3 bases are TGTGCCAGCAGCTTCGGGACAGGGAACTATGGCTACACCTTC. This encodes CASSFGTGNYGYTF.